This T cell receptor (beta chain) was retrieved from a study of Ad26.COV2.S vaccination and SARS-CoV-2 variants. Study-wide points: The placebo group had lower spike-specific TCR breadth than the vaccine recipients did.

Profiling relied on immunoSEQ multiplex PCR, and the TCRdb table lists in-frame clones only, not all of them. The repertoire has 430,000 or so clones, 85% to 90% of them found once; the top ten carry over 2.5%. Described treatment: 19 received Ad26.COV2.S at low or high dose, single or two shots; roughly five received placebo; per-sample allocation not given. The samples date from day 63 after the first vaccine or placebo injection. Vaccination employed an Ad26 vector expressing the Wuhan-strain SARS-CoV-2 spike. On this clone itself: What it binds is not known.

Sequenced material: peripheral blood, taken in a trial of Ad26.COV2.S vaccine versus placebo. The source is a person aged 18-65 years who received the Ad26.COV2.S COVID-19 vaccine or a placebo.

As DNA, the CDR3 is TGCAGCGTTGAACAGAACATGAACACTGAAGCTTTCTTT. It codes for CSVEQNMNTEAFF. V is TRBV29-1 and J is TRBJ1-1; D ambiguous. The CDR3 is made up of 13 amino acids. V dropped 2 bases and J dropped 0 bases, with 7 bases sitting between them. The germline V gene encodes CDR1 SQVTM and CDR2 ANQGSEA.